The T cell receptor beta chain under discussion was sequenced for a study of blood T cell repertoires in COVID-19. As for the study in general: Samples came from the United States, Italy and Spain, spanning acute and convalescent COVID-19.

Clones were read by immunoSEQ multiplex PCR, and TCRdb kept only the in-frame ones, dropping some. The table includes about 270,000 clones, around 88% detected once. In Seattle, patients joined the study during active infection and were tracked longitudinally. The CDR3 spans 14 residues. Germline CDR1 and CDR2: MDHEN and SYDVKM. The V segment lost 5 bases and the J segment 4 bases; nucleotides outside the gene matches: 2. The receptor's source is a woman in her 70s with COVID-19, enrolled during active disease. This chain uses TRBV28 with TRBJ1-4, with 9 bases matching TRBD1. Material for sequencing was peripheral blood. CDR3 sequence: CASSQDRGNEKLFF. In nucleotides, the CDR3 is TGTGCCAGCAGTCAGGACAGGGGTAATGAAAAACTGTTTTTT.